The sequence of this T cell receptor beta chain was determined in a study of beta chain features in type 1 diabetes. The trim removed 7 bases at V and 5 bases at J, leaving 11 bases unmatched. This CDR3 is built from 13 residues. The germline V gene has CDR1 SQVTM and CDR2 ANQGSEA. As every portion of the isolated RNA was reverse transcribed, the sequencing read expressed TCRB transcripts. Read counts averaged around 3.6 million for samples of naive, central memory and regulatory T cells. Here immunoSEQ multiplex PCR was the method, and the copy in TCRdb shows in-frame clones only, minus some. The top ten clones hold roughly 6.7% of a sample with roughly 300,000 clones, 12% to 15% of them seen once. Study-wide findings and caveats: Since sequencing was performed on cDNA, cells with high TCR expression could be over-represented. Fewer insertions but more deletions were seen at VDJ junctions in type 1 diabetes patients.

For this clone: As yet, its antigen is unknown.

The material sequenced was central memory CD4+ T cells from blood. The chain links TRBV29-1 to TRBJ2-7, with TRBD1 matching over 7 bases. This TCR was recovered from a man younger than 40 in good health. CDR3 sequence: CSAATDRAHEQYF. In nucleotides, the CDR3 is TGCAGCGCTGCCACAGACAGGGCCCACGAGCAGTACTTC.